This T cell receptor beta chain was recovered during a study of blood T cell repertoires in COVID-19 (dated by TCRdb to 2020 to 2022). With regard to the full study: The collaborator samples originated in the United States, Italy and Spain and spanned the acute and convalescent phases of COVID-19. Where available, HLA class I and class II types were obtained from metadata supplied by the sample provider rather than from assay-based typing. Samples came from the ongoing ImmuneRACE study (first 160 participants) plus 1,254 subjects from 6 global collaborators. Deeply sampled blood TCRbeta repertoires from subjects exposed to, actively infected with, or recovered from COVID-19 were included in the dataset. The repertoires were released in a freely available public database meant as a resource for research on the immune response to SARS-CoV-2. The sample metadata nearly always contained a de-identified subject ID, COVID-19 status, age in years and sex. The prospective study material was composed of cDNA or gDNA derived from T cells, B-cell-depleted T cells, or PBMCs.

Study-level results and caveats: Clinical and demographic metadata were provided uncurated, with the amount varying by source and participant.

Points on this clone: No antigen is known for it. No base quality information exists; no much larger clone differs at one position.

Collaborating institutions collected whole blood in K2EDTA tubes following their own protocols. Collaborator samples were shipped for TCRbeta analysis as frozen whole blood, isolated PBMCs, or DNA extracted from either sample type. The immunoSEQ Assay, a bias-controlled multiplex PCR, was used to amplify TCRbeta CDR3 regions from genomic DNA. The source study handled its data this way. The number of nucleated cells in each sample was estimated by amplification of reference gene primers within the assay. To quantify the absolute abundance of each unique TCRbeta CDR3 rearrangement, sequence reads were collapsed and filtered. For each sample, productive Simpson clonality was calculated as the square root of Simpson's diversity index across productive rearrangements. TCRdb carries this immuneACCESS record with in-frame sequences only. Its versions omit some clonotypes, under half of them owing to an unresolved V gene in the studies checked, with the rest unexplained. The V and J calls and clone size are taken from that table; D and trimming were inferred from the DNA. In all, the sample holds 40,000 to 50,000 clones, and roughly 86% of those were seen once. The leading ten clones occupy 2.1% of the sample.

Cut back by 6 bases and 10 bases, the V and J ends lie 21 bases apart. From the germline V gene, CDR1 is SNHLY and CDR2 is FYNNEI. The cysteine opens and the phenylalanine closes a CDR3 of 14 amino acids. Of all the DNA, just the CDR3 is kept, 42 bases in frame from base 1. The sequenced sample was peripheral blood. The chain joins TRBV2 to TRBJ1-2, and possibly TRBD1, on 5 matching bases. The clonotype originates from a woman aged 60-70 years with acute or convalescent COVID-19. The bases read TGTGCCAGCAGCGACATGCAGGGATCAAGGGCCTACACCTTC. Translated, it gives CASSDMQGSRAYTF.